The 6 T cell receptor beta chains below were found in one sample sequenced in a study of technical replicates of blood from a handful of donors. Some clones are missing from TCRdb's copy, which holds only in-frame ones; the method was immunoSEQ multiplex PCR. The table has 70,000 to 80,000 clones, about 96% seen once. The sequenced sample was T cells isolated from PBMCs. All receptors derive from a human donor in good health.

The chain uses TRBV11-1 and TRBJ2-3, with 12 bases identical to TRBD2. The ends lost 1 base at V and 13 bases at J; junction bases unmatched: 3. Germline assignment: CDR1 SGHAT and CDR2 FQDESV (reference sequence). The length of the CDR3 is 13 residues. DNA for the CDR3: TGTGCCAGCAGCTTAGGCCGACTAGCGGGAGAGTATTTT. It specifies CASSLGRLAGEYF.

The chain uses TRBV5-1 and TRBJ2-7, with D tentatively TRBD2 (7 bases). Per germline, CDR1 SGHRS and CDR2 YFSETQ. Trimming cost V 6 bases and J 2 bases, with 27 bases left between them. The CDR3 is 18 amino acids. The CDR3 DNA reads as TGCGCCAGCACATCGTCTTTGAGGGGGGGAAGGCCAACCTACGAGCAGTACTTC. Translation: CASTSSLRGGRPTYEQYF. The full variable domain, completed using reference TRBV5-1 and TRBJ2-7, is KAGVTQTPRYLIKTRGQQVTLSCSPISGHRSVSWYQQTPGQGLQFLFEYFSETQRNKGNFPGRFSGRQFSNSRSEMNVSTLELGDSALYLCASTSSLRGGRPTYEQYFGPGTRLTVT.

The rearrangement joins TRBV5-5 to TRBJ1-4, with 8 nucleotides matching TRBD1. Germline lookup yields CDR1 SGHKS and CDR2 YYEKEE (reference sequence). CDR3 length: 15 amino acids. V lost 3 bases to trimming and J lost 8 bases; unmatched junction nucleotides: 9. The CDR3 DNA follows: TGTGCCAGCAGCTACGGACAGGGCGGAAGGGAAAAACTGTTTTTT. It yields the protein CASSYGQGGREKLFF.

This chain links TRBV5-1 with TRBJ1-3; D unresolved. Germline assignment: CDR1 SGHRS and CDR2 YFSETQ. The V and J ends lost 0 bases and 7 bases respectively, with 5 bases between them. The CDR3 consists of 12 residues. The CDR3 sequence: CASSLGENTIYF. In nucleotides, the CDR3 is TGCGCCAGCAGCTTGGGGGAGAACACCATATATTTT.

The rearrangement links TRBV5-1 to TRBJ2-2; perhaps TRBD2 as D (6 bases). Germline CDR1 reads SGHRS; CDR2 reads YFSETQ. The CDR3 sequence is 14 residues long. Trimming removed 4 bases from V and 1 base from J, with 8 bases in between. CDR3 coding DNA: TGCGCCAGCAGCCCGGGACTGAACACCGGGGAGCTGTTTTTT. It is translated as CASSPGLNTGELFF.

The V call is TRBV7-9, the J call TRBJ2-5; D remains ambiguous. CDR3 length equals 12 residues. CDR1 and CDR2 from the germline V gene are SEHNR and FQNEAQ (reference sequence). V was shortened by 3 bases and J by 1 base, with 3 bases between the two germline ends. The CDR3 spells CASSFIQETQYF. The CDR3 DNA sequence: TGTGCCAGCAGCTTTATCCAAGAGACCCAGTACTTC.